This T cell receptor beta chain was sequenced during a study of T cells in Graves' hyperthyroidism and ophthalmopathy. Regarding this clonotype: Its antigen is still unknown. A read error may produce the germline difference seen at one junction end.

Regarding the study as a whole: Clonotypes that were expanded in thyroid above 0.001 mostly appeared in blood too.

Patients were excluded for uncontrolled infection, other autoimmune disease, pregnancy or lactation. Diagnoses used clinical symptoms, serum thyroxine and TRAb, thyroid ultrasound and orbital computed tomography. The CDR3 loop spans 15 amino acids. The V gene's germline CDR1 is SEHNR and CDR2 FQNEAQ (reference sequence). Amplified regions were TCR beta CDR3 sequences from RNA transcripts. HTBI primers drove first-round RT-PCR of the TCR CDR3. Each CDR3 protein is one row after TCRdb ran MiXCR on the multiplex PCR reads. There are around 500,000 distinct CDR3 sequences in the sample; approximately 23% occur only once, and 45% to 55% lies in the top ten.

The sequenced sample consisted of blood. The receptor comes from a woman in her 70s with Graves' ophthalmopathy. This chain joins TRBV7-9 and TRBJ1-5, with a possible D match to TRBD1 (6 bases). CDR3 residues: CASSPRGSGNHPQHF. The CDR3 bases are TGTGCCAGCAGCCCCAGGGGATCAGGAAATCATCCCCAGCATTTT.